Listed here is a single TCR beta chain. The same CDR3 arises from other DNA sequences in this sample as well. TCRdb's table, derived via immunoSEQ multiplex PCR, lists solely in-frame clones and lacks some. The table shows fewer than 130,000 clones, with about 72% occurring only once. The CDR3 runs to 15 residues. Trimming took 1 base from V and 4 from J; bases not matched to a gene: 0. CDR1 SGHDN and CDR2 FVKESK come from the germline V gene. These data belong to a study of blood T cell repertoires in COVID-19. Across the study: Spain, Italy and the United States supplied samples that represented acute and convalescent COVID-19. The analysed material was cDNA or gDNA that came from T cells, B-cell-depleted T cells, or PBMCs.

The receptor was derived from an older woman with acute or convalescent COVID-19. The chain employs TRBV14 and TRBJ1-6; TRBD1 agrees at 8 bases. The material sequenced was peripheral blood. CDR3 bases: TGTGCCAGCAGCCAAGGGACAGGGTATAATTCACCCCTCCACTTT. Translating gives CASSQGTGYNSPLHF. The full variable domain, completed using reference TRBV14 and TRBJ1-6, is EAGVTQFPSHSVIEKGQTVTLRCDPISGHDNLYWYRRVMGKEIKFLLHFVKESKQDESGMPNNRFLAERTGGTYSTLKVQPAELEDSGVYFCASSQGTGYNSPLHFGNGTRLTVT.